Given below is one T cell receptor (beta chain) in context. V lost 3 bases, J lost 4 bases, and 5 bases stayed unmatched. From germline, CDR1 is MDHEN and CDR2 SYDVKM. The CDR3 has 16 residues. In the PCR, 60 Vbeta and 13 Jbeta primers were used. Authors' analysis steps: Among the unique TCR beta chains that a later analysis counted, about 86 million in all, roughly 11 million were shared. Produced via immunoSEQ multiplex PCR; TCRdb's table is partial and in-frame only. The D gene and trimming were derived from the DNA, and the V and J assignments and clone size from that table. The sample includes some 87,000 clones, approximately 70% of them seen just once. These data belong to a study of cytomegalovirus exposure and HLA in healthy donors.

The V and J genes are TRBV28 and TRBJ2-1; 11 bases match TRBD2. Sequenced sample: PBMCs. The origin of this receptor is a woman aged 50 to 65 in good health and CMV-seropositive. CDR3: CASSLYLAGGYNEQFF. The CDR3 DNA is TGTGCCAGCAGTTTGTATCTAGCGGGAGGATACAATGAGCAGTTCTTC.